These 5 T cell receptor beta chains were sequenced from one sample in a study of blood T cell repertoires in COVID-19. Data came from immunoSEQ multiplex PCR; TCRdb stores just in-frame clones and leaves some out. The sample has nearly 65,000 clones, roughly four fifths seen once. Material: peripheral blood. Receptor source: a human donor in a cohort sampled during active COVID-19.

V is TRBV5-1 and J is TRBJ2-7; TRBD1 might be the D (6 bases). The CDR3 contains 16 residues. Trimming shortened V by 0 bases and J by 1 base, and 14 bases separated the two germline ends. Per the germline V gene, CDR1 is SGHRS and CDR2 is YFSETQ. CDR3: CASSLASRDKSYEQYF. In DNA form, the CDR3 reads TGCGCCAGCAGCTTGGCCTCGAGGGACAAATCCTACGAGCAGTACTTC. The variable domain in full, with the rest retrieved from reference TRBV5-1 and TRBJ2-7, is KAGVTQTPRYLIKTRGQQVTLSCSPISGHRSVSWYQQTPGQGLQFLFEYFSETQRNKGNFPGRFSGRQFSNSRSEMNVSTLELGDSALYLCASSLASRDKSYEQYFGPGTRLTVT.

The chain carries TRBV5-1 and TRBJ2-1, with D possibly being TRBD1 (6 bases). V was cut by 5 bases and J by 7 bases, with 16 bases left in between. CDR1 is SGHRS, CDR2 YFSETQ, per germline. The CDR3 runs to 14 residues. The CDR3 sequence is CASRGGYLFNEQFF. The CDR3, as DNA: TGCGCCAGCAGAGGGGGTTATCTCTTTAATGAGCAGTTCTTC.

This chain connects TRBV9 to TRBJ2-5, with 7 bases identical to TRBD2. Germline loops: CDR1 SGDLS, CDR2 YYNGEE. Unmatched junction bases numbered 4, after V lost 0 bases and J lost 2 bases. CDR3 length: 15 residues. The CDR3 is CASSVGGRQQETQYF. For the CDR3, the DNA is TGTGCCAGCAGCGTAGGCGGGAGACAGCAAGAGACCCAGTACTTC.

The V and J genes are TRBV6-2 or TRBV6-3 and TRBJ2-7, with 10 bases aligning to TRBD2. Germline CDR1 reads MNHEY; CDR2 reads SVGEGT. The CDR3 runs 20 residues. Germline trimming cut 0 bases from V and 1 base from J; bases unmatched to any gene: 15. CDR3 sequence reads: CASSYSPGGLAGDGSYEQYF. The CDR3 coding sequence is TGTGCCAGCAGTTACTCGCCGGGGGGGCTAGCGGGAGACGGGTCCTACGAGCAGTACTTC.

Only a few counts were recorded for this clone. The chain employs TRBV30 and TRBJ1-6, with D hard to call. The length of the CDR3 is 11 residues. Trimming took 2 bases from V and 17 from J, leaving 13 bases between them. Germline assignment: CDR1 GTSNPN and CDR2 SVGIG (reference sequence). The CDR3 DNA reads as TGTGCCTGGAGTCTACCTAATACTGTCCACTTT. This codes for CAWSLPNTVHF. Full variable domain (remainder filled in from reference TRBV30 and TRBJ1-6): SQTIHQWPATLVQPVGSPLSLECTVEGTSNPNLYWYRQAAGRGLQLLFYSVGIGQISSEVPQNLSASRPQDRQFILSSKKLLLSDSGFYLCAWSLPNTVHFGNGTRLTVT.